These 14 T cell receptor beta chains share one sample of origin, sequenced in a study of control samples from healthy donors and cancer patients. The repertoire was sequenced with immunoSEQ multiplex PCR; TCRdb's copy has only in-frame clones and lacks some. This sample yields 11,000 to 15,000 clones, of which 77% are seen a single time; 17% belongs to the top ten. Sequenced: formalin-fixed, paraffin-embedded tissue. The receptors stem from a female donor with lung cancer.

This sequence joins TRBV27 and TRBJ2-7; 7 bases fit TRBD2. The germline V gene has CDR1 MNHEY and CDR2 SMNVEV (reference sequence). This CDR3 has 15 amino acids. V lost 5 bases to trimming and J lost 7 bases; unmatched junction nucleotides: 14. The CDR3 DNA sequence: TGTGCCAGCAGTCCGTGGGGGGACTACGCTTCAGAGCAGTACTTC. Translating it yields CASSPWGDYASEQYF.

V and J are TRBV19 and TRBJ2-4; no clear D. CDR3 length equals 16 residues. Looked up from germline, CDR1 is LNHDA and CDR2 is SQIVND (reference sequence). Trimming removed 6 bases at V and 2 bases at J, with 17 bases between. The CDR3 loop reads CASSSEGGRTKNIQYF. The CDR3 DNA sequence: TGTGCCAGTAGCTCGGAAGGTGGAAGGACCAAAAACATTCAGTACTTC.

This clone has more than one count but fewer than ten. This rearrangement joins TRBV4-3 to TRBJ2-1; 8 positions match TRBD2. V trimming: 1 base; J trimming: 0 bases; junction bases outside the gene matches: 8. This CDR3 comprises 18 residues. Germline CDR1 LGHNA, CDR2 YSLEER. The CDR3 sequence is CASSQGAGGIGSYNEQFF. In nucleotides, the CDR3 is TGCGCCAGCAGCCAAGGGGCGGGAGGCATCGGCTCCTACAATGAGCAGTTCTTC.

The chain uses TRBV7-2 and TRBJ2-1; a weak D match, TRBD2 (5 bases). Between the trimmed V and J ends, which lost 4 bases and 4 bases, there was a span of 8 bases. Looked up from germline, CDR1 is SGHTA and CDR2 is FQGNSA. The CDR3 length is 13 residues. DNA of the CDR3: TGTGCCAGCAGCTATACTAGTTACAATGAGCAGTTCTTC. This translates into CASSYTSYNEQFF.

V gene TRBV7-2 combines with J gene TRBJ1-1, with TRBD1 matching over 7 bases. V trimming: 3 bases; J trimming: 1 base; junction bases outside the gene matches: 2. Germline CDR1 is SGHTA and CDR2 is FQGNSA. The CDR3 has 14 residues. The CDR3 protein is CASSFRTGNTEAFF. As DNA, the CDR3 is TGTGCCAGCAGCTTTAGGACAGGGAACACTGAAGCTTTCTTT.

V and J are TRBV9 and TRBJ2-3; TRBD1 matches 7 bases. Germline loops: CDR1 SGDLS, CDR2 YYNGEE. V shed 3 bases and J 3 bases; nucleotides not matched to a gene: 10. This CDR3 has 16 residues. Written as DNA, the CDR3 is TGTGCCAGCAGCGGATCGACAGGGATAATAACAGATACGCAGTATTTT. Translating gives CASSGSTGIITDTQYF.

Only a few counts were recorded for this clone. CDR3 nucleotides: TGTGCCAGCAGCCGGCTCCAGGGGAACTCACCCCTCCACTTT. Its protein is CASSRLQGNSPLHF. The gene calls are TRBV6-5 and TRBJ1-6; D possibly corresponds to TRBD1 (6 bases). Trimming cost V 6 bases and J 10 bases, with 16 bases left between them. Germline V gene data show CDR1 as MNHEY and CDR2 as SVGAGI. CDR3 length: 14 residues.

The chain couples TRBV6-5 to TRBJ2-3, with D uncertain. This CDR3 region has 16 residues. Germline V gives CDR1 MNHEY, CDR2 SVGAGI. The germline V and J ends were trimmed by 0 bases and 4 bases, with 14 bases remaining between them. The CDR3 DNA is TGTGCCAGCAGTTACTCGAATGCGGTCGGTGCAGATACGCAGTATTTT. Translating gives CASSYSNAVGADTQYF.

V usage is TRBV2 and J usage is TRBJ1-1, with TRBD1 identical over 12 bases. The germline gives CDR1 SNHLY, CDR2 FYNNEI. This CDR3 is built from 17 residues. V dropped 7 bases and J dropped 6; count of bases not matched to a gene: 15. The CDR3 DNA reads TGTGCCAGCACCGAAGAGGGGACAGGGGGCGCGGAAGCTGAAGCTTTCTTT. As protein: CASTEEGTGGAEAEAFF.

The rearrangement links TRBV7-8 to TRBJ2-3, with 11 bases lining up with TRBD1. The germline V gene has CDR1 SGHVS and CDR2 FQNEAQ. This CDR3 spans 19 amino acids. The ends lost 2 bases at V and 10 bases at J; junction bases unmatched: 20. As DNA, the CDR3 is TGTGCCAGCAGCTTAACTTATCCTCGGGGTCGGACAGGGGGCCGGCCGCAGTATTTT. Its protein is CASSLTYPRGRTGGRPQYF.

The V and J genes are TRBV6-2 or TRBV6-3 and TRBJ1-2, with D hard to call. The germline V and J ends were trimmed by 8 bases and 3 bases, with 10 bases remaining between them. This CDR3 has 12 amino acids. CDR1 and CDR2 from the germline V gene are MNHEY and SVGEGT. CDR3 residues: CASGQRDYGYTF. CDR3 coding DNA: TGTGCCAGCGGCCAACGAGACTATGGCTACACCTTC.

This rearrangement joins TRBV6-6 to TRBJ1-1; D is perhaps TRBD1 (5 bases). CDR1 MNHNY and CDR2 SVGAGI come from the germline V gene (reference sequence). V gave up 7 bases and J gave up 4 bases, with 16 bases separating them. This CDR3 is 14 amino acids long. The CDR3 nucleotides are TGTGCCAGCACTACGCGGGGGGGAGGCACTGAAGCTTTCTTT. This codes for CASTTRGGGTEAFF.

The CDR3 sequence: CASRVTSGYSSGANVLTF. DNA for the CDR3: TGTGCCAGCAGAGTGACTAGCGGGTATAGCTCTGGGGCCAACGTCCTGACTTTC. The V gene is TRBV13, the J gene TRBJ2-6; 10 nucleotides line up with TRBD2. The trim removed 6 bases at V and 0 bases at J, leaving 8 bases unmatched. The CDR3 covers 18 residues. The germline gives CDR1 PRHDT, CDR2 FYEKMQ (reference sequence). The whole variable domain, remainder taken from reference TRBV13 and TRBJ2-6, is AAGVIQSPRHLIKEKRETATLKCYPIPRHDTVYWYQQGPGQDPQFLISFYEKMQSDKGSIPDRFSAQQFSDYHSELNMSSLELGDSALYFCASRVTSGYSSGANVLTFGAGSRLTVL.

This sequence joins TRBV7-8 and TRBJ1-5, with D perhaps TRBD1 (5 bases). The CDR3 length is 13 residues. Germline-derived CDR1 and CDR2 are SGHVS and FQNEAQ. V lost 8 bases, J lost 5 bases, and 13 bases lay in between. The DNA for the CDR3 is TGTGCCAGCGGGGGTTATTCGGATCAGCCCCAGCATTTT. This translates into CASGGYSDQPQHF.